This T cell receptor (beta chain) was recorded in a study of OX40 agonist ivuxolimab in advanced cancers. This clone showed up just a few times. Clones were read by immunoSEQ multiplex PCR, and TCRdb kept only the in-frame ones, dropping some. Here the sample spans tens of thousands of clones, roughly 89% being singletons. Sample: CD4+ or CD8+ T cells sorted from blood, taken in a trial of the OX40 agonist ivuxolimab. The TCR originated in an adult with an advanced solid tumor such as melanoma, head and neck, liver or kidney cancer.

DNA of the CDR3: TGTGCCACCACAGGGTCCGGCGGCACGAGGACTGAAGCTTTCTTT. This gives the protein CATTGSGGTRTEAFF. The chain combines TRBV6-1 with TRBJ1-1, with a possible D match to TRBD1 (6 bases). This CDR3 comprises 15 residues. With 10 bases removed from V and 5 bases from J, the gap between germline ends came to 23 bases. In germline, CDR1 is MNHNS, CDR2 SASEGT.